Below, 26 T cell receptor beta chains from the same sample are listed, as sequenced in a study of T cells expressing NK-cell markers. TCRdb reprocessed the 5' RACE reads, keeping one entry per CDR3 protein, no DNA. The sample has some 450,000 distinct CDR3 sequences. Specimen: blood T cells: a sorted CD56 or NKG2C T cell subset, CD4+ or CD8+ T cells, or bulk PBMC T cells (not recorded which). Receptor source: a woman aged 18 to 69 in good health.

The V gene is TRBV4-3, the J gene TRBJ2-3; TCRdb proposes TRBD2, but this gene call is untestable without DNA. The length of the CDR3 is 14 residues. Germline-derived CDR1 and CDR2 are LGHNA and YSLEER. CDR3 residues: CASSQGPVADTQYF.

This CDR3 is CASSYGSYGYTF. This chain links TRBV6-5 with TRBJ1-2. Per germline, CDR1 MNHEY and CDR2 SVGAGI. The CDR3 covers 12 residues.

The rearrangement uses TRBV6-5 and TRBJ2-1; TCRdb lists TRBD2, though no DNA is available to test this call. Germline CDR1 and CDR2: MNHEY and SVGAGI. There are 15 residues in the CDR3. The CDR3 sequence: CASSYVAGAGNEQFF.

CDR3 in amino acids: CASSLPRGGLQETQYF. This rearrangement joins TRBV7-2 to TRBJ2-5; TCRdb outputs TRBD2, but without DNA this stays unchecked. CDR3 size: 16 residues. Germline V gene lookup returns CDR1 SGHTA and CDR2 FQGNSA.

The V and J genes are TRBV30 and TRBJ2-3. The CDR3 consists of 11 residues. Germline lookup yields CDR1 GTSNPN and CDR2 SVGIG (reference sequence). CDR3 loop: CAWSDEDTQYF. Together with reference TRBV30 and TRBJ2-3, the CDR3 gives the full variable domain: SQTIHQWPATLVQPVGSPLSLECTVEGTSNPNLYWYRQAAGRGLQLLFYSVGIGQISSEVPQNLSASRPQDRQFILSSKKLLLSDSGFYLCAWSDEDTQYFGPGTRLTVL.

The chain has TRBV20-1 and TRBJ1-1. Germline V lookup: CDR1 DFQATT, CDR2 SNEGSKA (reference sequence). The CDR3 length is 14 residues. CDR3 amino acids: CSLDGWEVFTEAFF.

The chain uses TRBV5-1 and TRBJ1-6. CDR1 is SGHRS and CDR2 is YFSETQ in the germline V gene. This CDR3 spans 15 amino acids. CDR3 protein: CASSLGSGWVATLHF.

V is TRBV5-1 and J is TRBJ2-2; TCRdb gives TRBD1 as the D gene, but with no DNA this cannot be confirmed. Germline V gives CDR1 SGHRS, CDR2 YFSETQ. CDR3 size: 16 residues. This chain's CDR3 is CASSAMYDRGTGELFF.

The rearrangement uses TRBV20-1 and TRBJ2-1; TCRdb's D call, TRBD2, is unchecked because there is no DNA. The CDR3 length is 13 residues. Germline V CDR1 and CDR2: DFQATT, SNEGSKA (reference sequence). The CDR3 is CSPSSGGDNEQFF.

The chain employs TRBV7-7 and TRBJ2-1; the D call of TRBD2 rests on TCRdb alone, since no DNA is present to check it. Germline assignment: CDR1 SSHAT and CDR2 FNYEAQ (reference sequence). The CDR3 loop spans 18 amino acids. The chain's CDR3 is CASSPGLAGGKKYNEQFF.

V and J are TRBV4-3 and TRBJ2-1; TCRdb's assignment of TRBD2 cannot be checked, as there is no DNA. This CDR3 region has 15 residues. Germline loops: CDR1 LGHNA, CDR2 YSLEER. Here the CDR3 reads CASSQDSGSLGEQFF.

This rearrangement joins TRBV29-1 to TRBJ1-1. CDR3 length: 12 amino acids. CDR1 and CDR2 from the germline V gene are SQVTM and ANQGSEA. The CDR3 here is CSVEGMNTEAFF.

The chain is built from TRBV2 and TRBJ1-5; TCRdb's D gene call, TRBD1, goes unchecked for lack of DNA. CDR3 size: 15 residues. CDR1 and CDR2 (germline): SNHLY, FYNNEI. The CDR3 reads CAGSDGGPYNQPQHF.

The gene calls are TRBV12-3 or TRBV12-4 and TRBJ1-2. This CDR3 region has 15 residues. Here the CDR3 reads CASRRLRTANYGYTF.

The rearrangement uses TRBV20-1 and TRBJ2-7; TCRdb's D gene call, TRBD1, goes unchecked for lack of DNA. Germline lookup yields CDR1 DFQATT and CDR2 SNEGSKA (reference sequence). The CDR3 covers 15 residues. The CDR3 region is CSARGRTGGSYEQYF.

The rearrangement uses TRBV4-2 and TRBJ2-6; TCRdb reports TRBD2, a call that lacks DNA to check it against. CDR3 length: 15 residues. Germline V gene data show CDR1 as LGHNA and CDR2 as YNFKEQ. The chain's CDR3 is CASSQGLLGANVLTF.

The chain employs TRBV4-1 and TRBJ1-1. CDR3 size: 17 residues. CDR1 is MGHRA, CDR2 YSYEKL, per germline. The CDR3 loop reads CASSQVDLGFVNTEAFF.

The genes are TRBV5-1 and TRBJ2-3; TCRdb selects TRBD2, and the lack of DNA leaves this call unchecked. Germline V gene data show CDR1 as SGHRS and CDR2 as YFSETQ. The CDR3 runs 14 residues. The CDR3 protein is CASSASGFTDTQYF.

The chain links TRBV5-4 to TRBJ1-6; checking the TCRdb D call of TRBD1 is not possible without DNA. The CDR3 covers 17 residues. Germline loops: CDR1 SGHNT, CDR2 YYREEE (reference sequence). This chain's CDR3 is CASSLQTVSSYNSPLHF. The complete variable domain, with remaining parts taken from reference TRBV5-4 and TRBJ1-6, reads ETGVTQSPTHLIKTRGQQVTLRCSSQSGHNTVSWYQQALGQGPQFIFQYYREEENGRGNFPPRFSGLQFPNYSSELNVNALELDDSALYLCASSLQTVSSYNSPLHFGNGTRLTVT.

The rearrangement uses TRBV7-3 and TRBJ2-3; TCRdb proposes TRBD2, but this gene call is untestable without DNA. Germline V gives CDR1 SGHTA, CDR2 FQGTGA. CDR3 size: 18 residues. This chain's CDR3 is CASSPIISAGGLTDTQYF.

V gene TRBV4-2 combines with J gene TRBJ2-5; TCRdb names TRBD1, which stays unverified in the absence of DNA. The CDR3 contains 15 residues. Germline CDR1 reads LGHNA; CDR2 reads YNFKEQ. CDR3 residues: CASSQVVRGQETQYF.

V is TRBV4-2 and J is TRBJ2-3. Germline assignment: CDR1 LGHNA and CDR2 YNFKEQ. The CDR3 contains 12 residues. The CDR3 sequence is CASSPNLDTQYF.

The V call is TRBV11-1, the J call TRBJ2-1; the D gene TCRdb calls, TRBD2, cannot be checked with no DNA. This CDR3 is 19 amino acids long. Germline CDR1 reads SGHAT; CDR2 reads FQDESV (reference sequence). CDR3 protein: CASSPLGLEGPPKHNEQFF. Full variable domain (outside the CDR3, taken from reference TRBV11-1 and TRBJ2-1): EAEVAQSPRYKITEKSQAVAFWCDPISGHATLYWYRQILGQGPELLVQFQDESVVDDSQLPKDRFSAERLKGVDSTLKIQPAELGDSAMYLCASSPLGLEGPPKHNEQFFGPGTRLTVL.

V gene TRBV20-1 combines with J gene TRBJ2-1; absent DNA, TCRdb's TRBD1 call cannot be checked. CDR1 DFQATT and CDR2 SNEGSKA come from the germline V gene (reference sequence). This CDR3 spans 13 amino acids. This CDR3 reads CSATGTANNEQFF.

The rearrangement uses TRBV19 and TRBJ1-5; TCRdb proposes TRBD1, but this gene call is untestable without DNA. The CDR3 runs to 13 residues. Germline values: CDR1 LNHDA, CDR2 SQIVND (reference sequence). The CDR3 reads CASTPPGGVPQHF.

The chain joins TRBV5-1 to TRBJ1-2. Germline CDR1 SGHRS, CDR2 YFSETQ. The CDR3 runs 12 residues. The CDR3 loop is CASSFDNYGYTF. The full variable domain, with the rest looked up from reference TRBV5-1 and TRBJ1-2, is KAGVTQTPRYLIKTRGQQVTLSCSPISGHRSVSWYQQTPGQGLQFLFEYFSETQRNKGNFPGRFSGRQFSNSRSEMNVSTLELGDSALYLCASSFDNYGYTFGSGTRLTVV.